This TCR beta chain was sequenced for a study of CD8 T cells in ankylosing spondylitis. Whole-study findings and limits: For ankylosing spondylitis blood, a TCR beta motif of 8 or 9 highly homologous variants appeared characteristic.

This clonotype was detected only a few times. The target antigen is unknown. MiXCR was run by TCRdb on the 5' RACE reads, yielding one entry per CDR3 protein. Of fewer than 400,000 distinct CDR3 sequences listed, approximately 20% are singletons. This TCR was recovered from a male donor with ankylosing spondylitis. The source material was blood, either unsorted or a sorted T cell fraction (not recorded which).

The CDR3 spells CASSGAYNEQFF. The CDR3 bases are TGTGCCAGCAGCGGGGCCTACAATGAGCAGTTCTTC. This chain uses TRBV7-6 with TRBJ2-1; D gene unclear. The CDR3 runs to 12 residues. Germline V gene data show CDR1 as SGHVS and CDR2 as FNYEAQ. Trimming shortened V by 5 bases and J by 2 bases, and 4 bases separated the two germline ends.